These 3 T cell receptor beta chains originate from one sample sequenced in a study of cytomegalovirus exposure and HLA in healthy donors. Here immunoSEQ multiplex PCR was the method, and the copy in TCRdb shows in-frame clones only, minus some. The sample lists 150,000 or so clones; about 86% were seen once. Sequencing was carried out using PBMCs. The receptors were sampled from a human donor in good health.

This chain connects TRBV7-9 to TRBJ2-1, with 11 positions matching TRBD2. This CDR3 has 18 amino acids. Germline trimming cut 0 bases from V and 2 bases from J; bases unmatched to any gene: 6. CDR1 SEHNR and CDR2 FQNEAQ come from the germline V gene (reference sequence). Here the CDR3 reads CASSLADTSGGTYNEQFF. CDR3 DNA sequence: TGTGCCAGCAGCTTAGCGGATACTAGCGGGGGAACCTACAATGAGCAGTTCTTC.

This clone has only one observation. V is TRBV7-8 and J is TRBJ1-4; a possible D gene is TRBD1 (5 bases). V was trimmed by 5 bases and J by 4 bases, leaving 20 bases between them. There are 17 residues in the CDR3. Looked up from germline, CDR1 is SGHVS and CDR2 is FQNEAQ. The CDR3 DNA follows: TGTGCCAGCAGCCCTTCTGGTGACAGACGTGTTAATGAAAAACTGTTTTTT. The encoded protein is CASSPSGDRRVNEKLFF.

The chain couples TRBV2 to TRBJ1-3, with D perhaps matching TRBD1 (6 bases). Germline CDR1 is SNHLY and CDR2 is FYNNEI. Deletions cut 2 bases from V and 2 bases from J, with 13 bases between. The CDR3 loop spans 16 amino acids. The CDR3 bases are TGTGCCAGCAGTGAAAAAACAGGGTTAGCTGGAAACACCATATATTTT. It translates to CASSEKTGLAGNTIYF.